The rows below give T cell receptor beta chains drawn from one sample of a study of blood T cells in healthy people across ages. In TCRdb, the 5' RACE reads were re-called with MiXCR into one record per CDR3 protein. The sample has around 600,000 distinct CDR3 sequences, around half seen once. Sequencing was done on a sample of blood. The receptors come from a man aged 80 or over in good health. Both conserved end residues are part of each CDR3. The D gene is left open where the match is weak. Clone size is given for some rows only: seen once, a few or many times, or a class if the clone is expanded.

>NA|once|TRBV20-1|TRBJ1-3
CSARDGGGPGNTIYF
TGCAGTGCTAGAGATGGAGGGGGTCCTGGAAACACCATATATTTT
>TRBD1|NA|TRBV28|TRBJ1-1
CASSLRQGPTEAFF
TGTGCCAGCAGTTTACGACAGGGTCCCACTGAAGCTTTCTTT
>NA|NA|TRBV12-3/TRBV12-4|TRBJ2-1
CASSINSNEQFF
TGTGCCAGCAGCATTAACTCAAATGAGCAGTTCTTC
>TRBD1|NA|TRBV20-1|TRBJ2-7
CSANLGQDRQYF
TGCAGTGCCAACTTGGGACAGGACCGGCAGTACTTC
>NA|NA|TRBV4-3|TRBJ2-5
CASSQVLLQGGREQYF
TGCGCCAGCAGCCAAGTTCTCTTACAGGGCGGCCGGGAGCAGTACTTC
>NA|many|TRBV29-1|TRBJ2-3
CSVAGLSQGTQYF
TGCAGCGTAGCCGGACTATCACAGGGTACGCAGTATTTT
>NA|NA|TRBV30|TRBJ2-3
CAWSGTIGRTDTQYF
TGTGCCTGGAGTGGGACTATAGGGCGCACAGATACGCAGTATTTT
>TRBD2|few|TRBV20-1|TRBJ2-4
CSASRRAGDIQYF
TGCAGTGCTAGTCGGAGGGCGGGGGACATTCAGTACTTC
>NA|many|TRBV6-6|TRBJ2-5
CASSYRQEETQYF
TGTGCCAGCAGTTACCGGCAGGAAGAGACCCAGTACTTC
>TRBD2|NA|TRBV4-1|TRBJ2-5
CASSQTLAGGRQRTQYF
TGCGCCAGCAGCCAAACCCTAGCGGGGGGACGACAACGGACCCAGTACTTC
>NA|NA|TRBV27|TRBJ1-5
CASRRVSNQPQHF
TGTGCCAGCAGGCGCGTCAGCAATCAGCCCCAGCATTTT
>NA|NA|TRBV6-1|TRBJ2-7
CASSGLRKQYF
TGTGCCAGCAGTGGCCTCCGGAAGCAGTACTTC
>NA|NA|TRBV10-1|TRBJ2-3
CASVGRTDTQYF
TGCGCCAGCGTCGGCCGAACCGATACGCAGTATTTT
>NA|few|TRBV4-3|TRBJ1-2
CASSQDRRGGYGYTF
TGCGCCAGCAGCCAAGATCGGAGGGGAGGGTATGGCTACACCTTC
>NA|NA|TRBV20-1|TRBJ1-3
CSARERGNTIYF
TGCAGTGCTCGGGAGAGAGGAAACACCATATATTTT
>TRBD1|few|TRBV4-1|TRBJ2-5
CASSSRWDRAQETQYF
TGCGCCAGCAGCTCCCGCTGGGACAGGGCACAAGAGACCCAGTACTTC
>TRBD2|few|TRBV7-2|TRBJ2-7
CASSMLAVNYEQYF
TGTGCCAGCAGCATGCTAGCGGTTAACTACGAGCAGTACTTC
>NA|NA|TRBV25-1|TRBJ2-3
CASSGPLADTQYF
TGTGCCAGCAGTGGGCCATTAGCAGATACGCAGTATTTT
>TRBD1|few|TRBV29-1|TRBJ1-1
CSGRQGAEAFF
TGCAGCGGCAGACAGGGCGCTGAAGCTTTCTTT
>TRBD2|NA|TRBV14|TRBJ2-3
CASSQDFVRGWSGNTDTQYF
TGTGCCAGCAGCCAAGATTTCGTTCGTGGGTGGAGCGGGAACACAGATACGCAGTATTTT
>TRBD2|few|TRBV19|TRBJ2-1
CASKPSGGPYNEQFF
TGTGCCAGTAAACCTAGCGGGGGGCCTTACAATGAGCAGTTCTTC
>NA|NA|TRBV6-6|TRBJ1-2
CASSCGTRRNYGYTF
TGTGCCAGCAGTTGTGGGACAAGGAGGAACTATGGCTACACCTTC
>NA|NA|TRBV18|TRBJ2-1
CASSPEVDSEQFF
TGTGCCAGCTCACCAGAGGTGGACAGTGAGCAGTTCTTC
>NA|NA|TRBV4-3|TRBJ2-1
CASSQEFSNEQFF
TGCGCCAGCAGCCAAGAGTTCAGCAATGAGCAGTTCTTC
>NA|many|TRBV28|TRBJ2-7
CATAGSYSLEQYF
TGTGCCACTGCAGGGAGTTATAGTCTCGAGCAGTACTTC
>NA|NA|TRBV28|TRBJ2-7
CASSVVQGREQYF
TGTGCCAGCAGTGTAGTACAGGGGAGGGAGCAGTACTTC
>TRBD2|NA|TRBV5-1|TRBJ2-1
CASSLGAGRSYNEQFF
TGCGCCAGCAGCTTGGGAGCGGGACGGTCCTACAATGAGCAGTTCTTC
>TRBD1|NA|TRBV4-1|TRBJ2-3
CASSPDRVGADTQYF
TGCGCCAGCAGCCCCGACAGGGTTGGGGCAGATACGCAGTATTTT
>TRBD1|NA|TRBV5-1|TRBJ2-3
CASSLATDRADTQYF
TGCGCCAGCAGCTTGGCCACGGACAGGGCAGATACGCAGTATTTT
>NA|NA|TRBV12-3/TRBV12-4|TRBJ2-4
CASTMGVVNIQYF
TGTGCCAGCACCATGGGGGTGGTAAACATTCAGTACTTC
>TRBD2|NA|TRBV20-1|TRBJ2-7
CSARDFSRGTSGSRDEQYF
TGCAGTGCTAGAGATTTTTCAAGGGGGACTAGCGGGAGTCGCGACGAGCAGTACTTC
>TRBD2|NA|TRBV14|TRBJ2-1
CASSHRTASGTQLFF
TGTGCCAGCAGCCACCGAACGGCTAGCGGGACCCAGTTGTTCTTC
>NA|NA|TRBV20-1|TRBJ2-1
CSATLGLSAYNEQFF
TGCAGTGCTACCCTTGGGCTCTCCGCATATAATGAGCAGTTCTTC
>TRBD2|NA|TRBV25-1|TRBJ2-4
CASSPDRAGGPESVIQYF
TGTGCCAGCAGTCCCGACAGGGCGGGAGGGCCGGAGTCGGTCATTCAGTACTTC
>NA|NA|TRBV7-2|TRBJ2-5
CASSLAGHNNEQYF
TGTGCCAGCAGCTTAGCGGGGCACAACAATGAGCAGTACTTC
>NA|few|TRBV12-3/TRBV12-4|TRBJ2-1
CASTVYNEQFF
TGTGCCAGCACCGTGTACAATGAGCAGTTCTTC
>TRBD2|NA|TRBV2|TRBJ2-1
CASTGTSGRNYNEQFF
TGTGCCAGCACTGGGACTAGCGGGAGGAATTACAATGAGCAGTTCTTC
>NA|NA|TRBV11-1|TRBJ1-2
CASGSGPYGYTF
TGTGCCAGCGGCTCCGGGCCCTATGGCTACACCTTC
>NA|NA|TRBV14|TRBJ2-4
CASSQGVGLQYF
TGTGCCAGCAGCCAAGGCGTTGGACTGCAGTACTTC
>TRBD2|NA|TRBV5-4|TRBJ2-3
CASSPRGGSTDTQYF
TGTGCCAGCAGCCCCCGCGGGGGGAGCACAGATACGCAGTATTTT